These 11 T cell receptor beta chains originate from one sample sequenced in a study of cytomegalovirus exposure and HLA in healthy donors. This table comes from immunoSEQ multiplex PCR, and its TCRdb copy is limited to in-frame clones, with some not included. This sample has 130,000 or so clones, with roughly 86% found just once. Sequencing used PBMCs. The receptors derive from a man younger than 40 in good health and CMV-seronegative.

The chain employs TRBV4-1 and TRBJ1-1, with TRBD1 identical over 8 bases. This CDR3 has 15 residues. V trimming: 3 bases; J trimming: 8 bases; junction bases outside the gene matches: 11. Germline lookup yields CDR1 MGHRA and CDR2 YSYEKL. The CDR3 region is CASSQAPTDRGEAFF. The CDR3 nucleotides are TGCGCCAGCAGCCAGGCACCCACTGACAGGGGAGAAGCTTTCTTT.

This chain connects TRBV6-5 to TRBJ2-7; 7 nucleotides agree with TRBD2. After removal of 2 bases from V and 2 bases from J, the junction contained 3 bases not matched to a gene. CDR3 length: 14 amino acids. CDR1 MNHEY and CDR2 SVGAGI come from the germline V gene. In DNA form, the CDR3 reads TGTGCCAGCAGTTACGGGGGGGAAACCTACGAGCAGTACTTC. It is translated as CASSYGGETYEQYF.

The J gene is TRBJ2-5, the V gene TRBV14; weak D call: TRBD1 (6 bases). CDR3 length: 16 residues. Germline V CDR1 and CDR2: SGHDN, FVKESK. V was cut by 4 bases and J by 0 bases, with 15 bases left in between. The CDR3 bases are TGTGCCAGCAGCCCACGATCGGACAGCTACCAAGAGACCCAGTACTTC. It encodes CASSPRSDSYQETQYF. Full variable domain (outside the CDR3, taken from reference TRBV14 and TRBJ2-5): EAGVTQFPSHSVIEKGQTVTLRCDPISGHDNLYWYRRVMGKEIKFLLHFVKESKQDESGMPNNRFLAERTGGTYSTLKVQPAELEDSGVYFCASSPRSDSYQETQYFGPGTRLLVL.

The chain recombines TRBV28 with TRBJ2-7; possible D gene TRBD1, 6 bases. Trimming removed 2 bases at V and 4 bases at J, with 9 bases between. The CDR3 covers 13 residues. Germline CDR1 is MDHEN and CDR2 is SYDVKM. The chain's CDR3 is CASSLTTGYEQYF. CDR3 bases: TGTGCCAGCAGTTTAACTACAGGGTACGAGCAGTACTTC.

V is TRBV9 and J is TRBJ1-6; D is uncertain. The CDR3 extends over 14 amino acids. Trimming took 4 bases from V and 7 from J, leaving 12 bases between them. Germline CDR1 is SGDLS and CDR2 is YYNGEE. CDR3 protein: CASSQTNRNSPLHF. In nucleotides, the CDR3 is TGTGCCAGCAGCCAAACCAACAGAAATTCACCCCTCCACTTT.

V usage is TRBV11-3 and J usage is TRBJ2-2, with 8 positions matching TRBD2. V was pared by 5 bases and J by 4 bases, with 9 bases of the junction left unmatched. Looked up from germline, CDR1 is SGHNT and CDR2 is YENEEA. The CDR3 has 16 amino acids. DNA for the CDR3: TGTGCCAGCAGCCCCCGGGGGGGAGCTGGCACCGGGGAGCTGTTTTTT. This encodes CASSPRGGAGTGELFF. Supplemented by reference TRBV11-3 and TRBJ2-2, the full variable domain reads EAGVVQSPRYKIIEKKQPVAFWCNPISGHNTLYWYLQNLGQGPELLIRYENEEAVDDSQLPKDRFSAERLKGVDSTLKIQPAELGDSAVYLCASSPRGGAGTGELFFGEGSRLTVL.

This chain uses TRBV4-3 with TRBJ1-2; D not resolved. From germline, CDR1 is LGHNA and CDR2 YSLEER. V lost 4 bases to trimming and J lost 0 bases, with 18 bases between them. The CDR3 runs 17 residues. Written as DNA, the CDR3 is TGCGCCAGCAGCCCCGGGGTAACGGGTGCGGCTAACTATGGCTACACCTTC. Translation gives CASSPGVTGAANYGYTF.

The chain links TRBV7-2 to TRBJ2-1, with 12 positions matching TRBD1. CDR3 length equals 15 residues. V was pared by 6 bases and J by 6 bases, with 6 bases of the junction left unmatched. Germline loops: CDR1 SGHTA, CDR2 FQGNSA. CDR3 nucleotide sequence: TGTGCCAGCAGTAGGGACAGGGGGCGTTTCAATGAGCAGTTCTTC. It specifies CASSRDRGRFNEQFF.

The rearrangement links TRBV7-9 to TRBJ1-1, with 11 bases aligning to TRBD1. CDR1 and CDR2 from the germline V gene are SEHNR and FQNEAQ (reference sequence). The CDR3 loop spans 15 amino acids. V gave up 3 bases and J gave up 2 bases; unmatched junction bases: 2. The CDR3 DNA is TGTGCCAGCAGCTTTGGACAGGGGGCAAACACTGAAGCTTTCTTT. Amino acids: CASSFGQGANTEAFF.

The genes are TRBV18 and TRBJ2-2; TRBD1 aligns across 7 bases. Looked up from germline, CDR1 is KGHSH and CDR2 is LQKENI. The CDR3 has 16 residues. V was clipped by 3 bases and J by 4 bases; unmatched bases: 8. CDR3 protein: CASSPILTGSTGELFF. Here the CDR3 DNA reads TGTGCCAGCTCACCGATCTTGACAGGGAGCACCGGGGAGCTGTTTTTT.

The genes are TRBV6-1 and TRBJ1-5; D is ambiguous. The CDR3 totals 16 residues. Per germline, CDR1 MNHNS and CDR2 SASEGT. Trimming took off 2 bases at V and 5 bases at J, with 16 bases between the two ends. CDR3 nucleotide sequence: TGTGCCAGCAGTGAATCATATGGGCGCCCGTATCAGCCCCAGCATTTT. This gives the protein CASSESYGRPYQPQHF.